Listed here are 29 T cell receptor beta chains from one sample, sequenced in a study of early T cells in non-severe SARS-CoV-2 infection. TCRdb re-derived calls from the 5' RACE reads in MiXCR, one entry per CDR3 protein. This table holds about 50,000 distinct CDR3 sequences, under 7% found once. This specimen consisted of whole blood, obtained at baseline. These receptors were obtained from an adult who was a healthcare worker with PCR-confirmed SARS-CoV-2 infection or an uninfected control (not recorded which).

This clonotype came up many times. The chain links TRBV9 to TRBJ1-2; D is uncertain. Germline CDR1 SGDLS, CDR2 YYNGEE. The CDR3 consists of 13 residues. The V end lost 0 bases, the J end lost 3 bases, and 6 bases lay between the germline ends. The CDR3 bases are TGTGCCAGCAGCGTAGCATCACACTATGGCTACACCTTC. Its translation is CASSVASHYGYTF.

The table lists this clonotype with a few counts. CDR3 sequence reads: CASSSRTGDLIQYF. In DNA form, the CDR3 reads TGTGCCAGCAGCTCCCGGACAGGGGATCTTATTCAGTACTTC. The chain is built from TRBV7-2 and TRBJ2-4, with 9 bases fitting TRBD1. This CDR3 comprises 14 residues. V gave up 4 bases and J gave up 10 bases; unmatched junction bases: 8. Germline loops: CDR1 SGHTA, CDR2 FQGNSA.

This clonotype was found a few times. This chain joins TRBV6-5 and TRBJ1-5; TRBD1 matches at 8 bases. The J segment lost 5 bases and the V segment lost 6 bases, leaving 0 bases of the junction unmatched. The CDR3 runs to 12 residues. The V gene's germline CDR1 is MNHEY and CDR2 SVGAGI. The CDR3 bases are TGTGCCAGCAGGACAGGGGATCAGCCCCAGCATTTT. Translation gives CASRTGDQPQHF.

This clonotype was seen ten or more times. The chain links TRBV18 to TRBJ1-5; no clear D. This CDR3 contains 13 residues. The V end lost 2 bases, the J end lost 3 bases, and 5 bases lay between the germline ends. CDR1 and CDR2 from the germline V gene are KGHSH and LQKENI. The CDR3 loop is CASSPDPNQPQHF. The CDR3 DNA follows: TGTGCCAGCTCACCAGATCCCAATCAGCCCCAGCATTTT.

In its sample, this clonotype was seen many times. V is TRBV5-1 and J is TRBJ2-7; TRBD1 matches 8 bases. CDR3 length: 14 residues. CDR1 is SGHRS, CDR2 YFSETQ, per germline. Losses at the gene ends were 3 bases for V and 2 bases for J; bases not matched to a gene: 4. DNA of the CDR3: TGCGCCAGCAGCTCCGGACAGGGTCCCTACGAGCAGTACTTC. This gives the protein CASSSGQGPYEQYF.

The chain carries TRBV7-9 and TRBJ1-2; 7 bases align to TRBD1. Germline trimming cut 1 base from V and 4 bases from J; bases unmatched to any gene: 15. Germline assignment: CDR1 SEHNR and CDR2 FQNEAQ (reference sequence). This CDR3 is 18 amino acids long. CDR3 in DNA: TGTGCCAGCAGCTTAGGAGCAGGGACAGCACAGCGACGCTATGGCTACACCTTC. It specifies CASSLGAGTAQRRYGYTF.

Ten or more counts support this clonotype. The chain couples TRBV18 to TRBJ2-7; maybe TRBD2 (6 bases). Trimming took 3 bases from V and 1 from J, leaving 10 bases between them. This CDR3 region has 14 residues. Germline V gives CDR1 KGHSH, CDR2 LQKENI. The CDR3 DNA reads TGTGCCAGCTCACCTACCCGGGGGTCCTACGAGCAGTACTTC. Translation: CASSPTRGSYEQYF.

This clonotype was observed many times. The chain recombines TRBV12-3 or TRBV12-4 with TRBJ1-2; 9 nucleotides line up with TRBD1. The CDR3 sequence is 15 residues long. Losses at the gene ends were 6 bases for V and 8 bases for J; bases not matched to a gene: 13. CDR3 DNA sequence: TGTGCCAGCAGCTATAGACAGGGGGGTAAGGGAGGCTACACCTTC. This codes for CASSYRQGGKGGYTF.

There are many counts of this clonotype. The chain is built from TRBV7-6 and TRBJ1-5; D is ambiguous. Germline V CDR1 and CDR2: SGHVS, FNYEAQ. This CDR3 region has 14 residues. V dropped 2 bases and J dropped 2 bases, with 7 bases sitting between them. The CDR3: CASSLSGGNQPQHF. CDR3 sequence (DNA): TGTGCCAGCAGCTTAAGTGGGGGCAATCAGCCCCAGCATTTT.

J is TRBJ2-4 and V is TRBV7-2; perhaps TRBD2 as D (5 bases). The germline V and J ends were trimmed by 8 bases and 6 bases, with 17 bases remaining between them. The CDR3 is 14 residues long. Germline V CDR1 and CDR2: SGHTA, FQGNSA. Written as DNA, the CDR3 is TGTGCCAGCTCCGGAGAGGCCGCGGGAAACATTCAGTACTTC. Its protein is CASSGEAAGNIQYF.

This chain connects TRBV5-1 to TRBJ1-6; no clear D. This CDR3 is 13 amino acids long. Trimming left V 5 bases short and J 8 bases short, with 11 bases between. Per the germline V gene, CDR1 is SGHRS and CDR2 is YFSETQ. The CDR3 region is CASSAIPDSPLHF. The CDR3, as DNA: TGCGCCAGCAGTGCGATCCCCGATTCACCCCTCCACTTT.

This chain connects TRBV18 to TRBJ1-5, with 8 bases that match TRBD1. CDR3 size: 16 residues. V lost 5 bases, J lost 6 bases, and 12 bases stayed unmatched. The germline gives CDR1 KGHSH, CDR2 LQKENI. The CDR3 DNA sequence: TGTGCCAGCTCATCGTCCGGACAGGGATTAGGTCAGCCCCAGCATTTT. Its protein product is CASSSSGQGLGQPQHF.

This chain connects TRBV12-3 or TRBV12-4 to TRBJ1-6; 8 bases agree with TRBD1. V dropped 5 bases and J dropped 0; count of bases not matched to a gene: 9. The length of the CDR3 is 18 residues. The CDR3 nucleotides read TGTGCCAGCAGTCGGACAGGGTGGGGAAGCTCCTATAATTCACCCCTCCACTTT. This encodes CASSRTGWGSSYNSPLHF.

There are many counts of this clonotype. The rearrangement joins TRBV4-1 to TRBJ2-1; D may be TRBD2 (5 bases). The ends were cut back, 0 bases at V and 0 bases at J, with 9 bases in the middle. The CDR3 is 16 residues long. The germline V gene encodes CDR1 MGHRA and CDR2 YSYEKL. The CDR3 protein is CASSQDSEPSYNEQFF. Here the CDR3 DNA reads TGCGCCAGCAGCCAAGATAGCGAGCCCTCCTACAATGAGCAGTTCTTC.

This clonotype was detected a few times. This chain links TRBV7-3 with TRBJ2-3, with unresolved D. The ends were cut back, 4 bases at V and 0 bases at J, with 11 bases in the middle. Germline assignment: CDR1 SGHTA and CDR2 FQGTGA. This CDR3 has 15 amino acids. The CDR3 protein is CASSSPVGSTDTQYF. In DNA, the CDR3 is TGTGCCAGCAGCTCCCCGGTCGGAAGCACAGATACGCAGTATTTT.

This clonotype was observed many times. The CDR3 DNA is TGTGCCAGCAGCTTAGCTTCAGCCGGGGTTGACGGCTACACCTTC. It codes for CASSLASAGVDGYTF. The V call is TRBV7-2, the J call TRBJ1-2; no reliable D call. This CDR3 spans 15 amino acids. The ends were cut back, 0 bases at V and 8 bases at J, with 16 bases in the middle. CDR1 and CDR2 from the germline V gene are SGHTA and FQGNSA.

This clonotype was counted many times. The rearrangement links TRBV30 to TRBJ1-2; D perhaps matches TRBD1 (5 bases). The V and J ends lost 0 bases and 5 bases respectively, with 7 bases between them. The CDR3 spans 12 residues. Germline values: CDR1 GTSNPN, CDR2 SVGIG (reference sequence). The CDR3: CAWSVQAYGYTF. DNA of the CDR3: TGTGCCTGGAGTGTACAGGCGTATGGCTACACCTTC.

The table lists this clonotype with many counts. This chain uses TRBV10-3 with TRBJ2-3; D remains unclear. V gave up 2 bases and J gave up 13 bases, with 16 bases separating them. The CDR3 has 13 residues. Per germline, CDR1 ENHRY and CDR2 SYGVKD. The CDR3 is CAISEILTGFKYF. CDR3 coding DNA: TGTGCCATCAGTGAGATCTTGACTGGGTTTAAGTATTTT.

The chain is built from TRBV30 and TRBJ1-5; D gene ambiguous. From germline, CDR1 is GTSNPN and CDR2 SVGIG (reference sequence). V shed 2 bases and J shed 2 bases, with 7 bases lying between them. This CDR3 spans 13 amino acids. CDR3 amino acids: CAWSKRGNQPQHF. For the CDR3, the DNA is TGTGCCTGGAGTAAGAGAGGCAATCAGCCCCAGCATTTT.

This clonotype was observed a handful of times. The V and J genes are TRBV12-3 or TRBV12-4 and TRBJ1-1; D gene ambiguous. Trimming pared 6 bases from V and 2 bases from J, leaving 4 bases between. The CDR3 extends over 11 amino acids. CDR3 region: CASSENTEAFF. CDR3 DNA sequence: TGTGCCAGCAGCGAAAACACTGAAGCTTTCTTT.

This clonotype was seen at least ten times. CDR3 coding DNA: TGTGCCAGCAGTCCCTACAGGGTTACCTACGAGCAGTACTTC. It specifies CASSPYRVTYEQYF. The J gene is TRBJ2-7, the V gene TRBV12-3 or TRBV12-4; a weak D match, TRBD1 (6 bases). CDR3 length equals 14 residues. The V end was cut by 5 bases, the J end by 2 bases, with 13 bases between.

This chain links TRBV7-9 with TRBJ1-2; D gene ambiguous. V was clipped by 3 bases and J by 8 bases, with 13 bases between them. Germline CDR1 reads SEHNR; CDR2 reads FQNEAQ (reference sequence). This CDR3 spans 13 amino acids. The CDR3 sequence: CASSFDSGEGYTF. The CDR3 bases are TGTGCCAGCAGCTTCGACTCTGGTGAAGGCTACACCTTC.

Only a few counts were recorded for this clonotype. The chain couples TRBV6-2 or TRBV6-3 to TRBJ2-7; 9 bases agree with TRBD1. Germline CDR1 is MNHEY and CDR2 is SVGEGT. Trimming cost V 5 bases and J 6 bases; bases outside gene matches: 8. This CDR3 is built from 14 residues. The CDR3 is CASSDGQGSAEQYF. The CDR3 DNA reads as TGTGCCAGCAGTGATGGACAGGGGTCAGCCGAGCAGTACTTC.

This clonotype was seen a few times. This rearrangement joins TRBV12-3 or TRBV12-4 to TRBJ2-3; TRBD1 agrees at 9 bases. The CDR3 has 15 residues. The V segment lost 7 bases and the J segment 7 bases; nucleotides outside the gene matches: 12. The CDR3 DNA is TGTGCCAGCACCCTTGTGACAGGGGGGCTCCATACGCAGTATTTT. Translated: CASTLVTGGLHTQYF.

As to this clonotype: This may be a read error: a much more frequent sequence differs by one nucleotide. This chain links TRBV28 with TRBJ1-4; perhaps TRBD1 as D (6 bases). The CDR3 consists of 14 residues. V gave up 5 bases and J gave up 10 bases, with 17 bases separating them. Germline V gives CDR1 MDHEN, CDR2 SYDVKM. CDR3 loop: CASSPGGGLGKLFF. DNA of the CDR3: TGTGCCAGCAGTCCTGGCGGGGGGCTTGGAAAACTGTTTTTT.

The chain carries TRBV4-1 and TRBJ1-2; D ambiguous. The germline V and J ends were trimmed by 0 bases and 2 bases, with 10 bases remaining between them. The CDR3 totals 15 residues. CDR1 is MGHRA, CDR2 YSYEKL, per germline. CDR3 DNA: TGCGCCAGCAGCCAAGAAAGGGTCTTGAACTATGGCTACACCTTC. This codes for CASSQERVLNYGYTF.

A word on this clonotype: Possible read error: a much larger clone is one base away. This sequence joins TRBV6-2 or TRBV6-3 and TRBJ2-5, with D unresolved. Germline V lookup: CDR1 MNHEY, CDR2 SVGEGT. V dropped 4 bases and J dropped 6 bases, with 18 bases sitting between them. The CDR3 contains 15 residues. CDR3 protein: CASSLGPLVGKTQYF. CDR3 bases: TGTGCCAGCAGTTTAGGACCGCTCGTTGGAAAGACCCAGTACTTC.

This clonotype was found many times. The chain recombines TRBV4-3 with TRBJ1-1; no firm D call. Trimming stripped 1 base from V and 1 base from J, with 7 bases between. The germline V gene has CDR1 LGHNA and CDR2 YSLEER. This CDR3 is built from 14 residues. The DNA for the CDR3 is TGCGCCAGCAGCCAAGCTTCGAGGAACACTGAAGCTTTCTTT. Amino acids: CASSQASRNTEAFF.

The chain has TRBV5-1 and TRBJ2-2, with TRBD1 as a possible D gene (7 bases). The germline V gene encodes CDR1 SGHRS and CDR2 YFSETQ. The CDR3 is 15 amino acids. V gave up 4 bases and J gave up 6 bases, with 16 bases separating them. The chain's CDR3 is CASSGGDSRAGELFF. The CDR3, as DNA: TGCGCCAGCAGCGGCGGGGACAGCAGGGCCGGGGAGCTGTTTTTT.